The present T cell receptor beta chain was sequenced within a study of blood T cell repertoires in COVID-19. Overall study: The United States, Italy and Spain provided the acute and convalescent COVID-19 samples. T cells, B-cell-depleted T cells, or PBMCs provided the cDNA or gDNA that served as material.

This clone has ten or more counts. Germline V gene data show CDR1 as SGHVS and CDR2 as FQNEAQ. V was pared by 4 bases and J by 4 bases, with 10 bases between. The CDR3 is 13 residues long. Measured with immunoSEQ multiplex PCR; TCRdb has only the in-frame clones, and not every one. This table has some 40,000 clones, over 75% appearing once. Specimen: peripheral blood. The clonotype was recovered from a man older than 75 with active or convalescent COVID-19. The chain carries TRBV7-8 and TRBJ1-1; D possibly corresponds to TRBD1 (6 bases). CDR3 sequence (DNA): TGTGCCAGCAGCTGGGGGCCTGGCACTGAAGCTTTCTTT. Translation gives CASSWGPGTEAFF.